This T cell receptor (beta chain) was sequenced during a study of cytomegalovirus exposure and HLA in healthy donors. This CDR3 region has 15 residues. Germline CDR1 and CDR2: SGHRS and YFSETQ. Between the trimmed V and J ends, which lost 3 bases and 6 bases, there was a span of 15 bases. 13 Jbeta primers and 60 Vbeta primers were used for the PCR. The repertoire was sequenced with immunoSEQ multiplex PCR; TCRdb's copy has only in-frame clones and lacks some. The repertoire includes 90,000 to 120,000 clones, roughly 76% of them detected once, and 2% to 3% sits in the top ten. The sequenced sample consisted of PBMCs. This sequence originates from a man younger than 30 in good health and CMV-seronegative. This chain links TRBV5-1 with TRBJ2-2; D is possibly TRBD2 (6 bases). For the CDR3, the DNA is TGCGCCAGCAGCTCCAAGTCTAGCGTCTCCGGGGAGCTGTTTTTT. Its protein is CASSSKSSVSGELFF.